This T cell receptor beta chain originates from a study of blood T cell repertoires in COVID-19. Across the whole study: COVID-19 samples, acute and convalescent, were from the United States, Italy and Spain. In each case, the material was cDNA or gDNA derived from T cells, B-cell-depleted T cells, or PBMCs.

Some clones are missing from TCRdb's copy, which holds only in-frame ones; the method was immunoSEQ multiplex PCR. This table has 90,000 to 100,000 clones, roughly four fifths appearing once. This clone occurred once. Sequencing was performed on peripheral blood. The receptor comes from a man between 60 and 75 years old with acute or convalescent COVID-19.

For the CDR3, the DNA is TGTGCCAGCAGCGGACAGCTCTCAATCAATCAGCCCCAGCATTTT. Translation gives CASSGQLSINQPQHF. The chain has TRBV6-2 or TRBV6-3 and TRBJ1-5; maybe TRBD1 (6 bases). The CDR3 is made up of 15 amino acids. In germline, CDR1 is MNHEY, CDR2 SVGEGT. Trimming took 6 bases from V and 3 from J, leaving 15 bases between them.